This T cell receptor beta chain was found in a study of CD8+CD57+ T cells in acquired aplastic anemia. The CDR3 extends over 15 amino acids. Losses at the gene ends were 2 bases for V and 7 bases for J; bases not matched to a gene: 4. In germline, CDR1 is SGHRS, CDR2 YFSETQ. Genomic DNA templated the TCR beta VDJ and CDR3 profiling. TCRdb recomputed calls from the reads with MiXCR, one row per CDR3 protein. The sample lists approximately 130,000 distinct CDR3 sequences, 55% to 60% occurring once. Only patients with CD8+CD57+ cell expansion on flow cytometry were chosen for sequencing. In this sample, this clonotype turned up many times.

This chain links TRBV5-1 with TRBJ2-1; 12 nucleotides align to TRBD2. Sequences were obtained from sorted CD4+, CD8+, or CD8+CD57+ T cells (not recorded which) from PBMCs. This TCR derives from a human donor with aplastic anemia. The CDR3 nucleotides are TGCGCCAGCAGCTTCCTAGCGGGAGGGAGAAATGAGCAGTTCTTC. This translates into CASSFLAGGRNEQFF.